One sample yielded the 24 T cell receptor beta chains listed below, sequenced in a study of beta chain features in type 1 diabetes. Notes on the study in general: All four CD4+ subsets from Type 1 diabetes patients carried moderately but significantly shorter TCRB CDR3s.

Reverse transcription of all isolated RNA meant that expressed TCRB transcripts were sequenced. Method: immunoSEQ multiplex PCR; TCRdb's copy keeps in-frame clones and lacks some. Of about 700,000 clones in the sample, roughly 13% were seen once. No antigens are known for them. The sequenced sample was naive CD4+ T cells from blood. The source is a man aged 18 to 30 with type 1 diabetes.

The chain employs TRBV30 and TRBJ1-2, with D perhaps matching TRBD1 (6 bases). Trimming pared 7 bases from V and 3 bases from J, leaving 18 bases between. CDR1 is GTSNPN, CDR2 SVGIG, per germline (reference sequence). The CDR3 has 14 residues. The CDR3 region is CASTGGGLDYGYTF. As DNA, the CDR3 is TGTGCCTCGACCGGAGGGGGTTTGGACTATGGCTACACCTTC.

This clone was detected a few times. This chain links TRBV28 with TRBJ1-2; 7 positions agree with TRBD1. With V trimmed by 7 bases and J by 4 bases, 6 bases remained unmatched. CDR1 MDHEN and CDR2 SYDVKM come from the germline V gene. The CDR3 has 13 amino acids. The CDR3 spells CASTLDRLYGYTF. CDR3 coding DNA: TGTGCCAGCACCCTGGACAGGCTCTATGGCTACACCTTC.

The gene calls are TRBV2 and TRBJ1-6; D ambiguous. The germline V gene encodes CDR1 SNHLY and CDR2 FYNNEI. V was pared by 3 bases and J by 7 bases, with 1 base between. This CDR3 comprises 11 residues. The CDR3 loop is CASSDNSPLHF. CDR3 DNA: TGTGCCAGCAGTGACAATTCACCCCTCCACTTT.

There are a few counts of this clone. V gene TRBV7-9 combines with J gene TRBJ2-5; 7 positions agree with TRBD1. CDR3 length: 12 amino acids. After removal of 2 bases from V and 14 bases from J, the junction contained 8 bases not matched to a gene. In germline, CDR1 is SEHNR, CDR2 FQNEAQ (reference sequence). This chain's CDR3 is CASSLSSGQLYF. The CDR3 DNA is TGTGCCAGCAGCTTATCGTCGGGACAGCTATACTTC.

This chain connects TRBV6-1 to TRBJ1-1; D gene uncertain. This CDR3 spans 15 amino acids. The V gene lost 3 bases and the J gene lost 1 base, with 12 bases spanning the gap. Germline V gene lookup returns CDR1 MNHNS and CDR2 SASEGT. The CDR3 DNA reads TGTGCCAGCAGTGACCCCTGGACCTCGAACACTGAAGCTTTCTTT. The encoded protein is CASSDPWTSNTEAFF.

The rearrangement joins TRBV7-9 to TRBJ1-3; D ambiguous. The V gene lost 0 bases and the J gene lost 0 bases, with 9 bases spanning the gap. Germline-derived CDR1 and CDR2 are SEHNR and FQNEAQ (reference sequence). The CDR3 runs to 16 residues. The CDR3 protein is CASSLANLVSGNTIYF. The CDR3 coding sequence is TGTGCCAGCAGCTTAGCGAACCTTGTCTCTGGAAACACCATATATTTT.

This chain joins TRBV19 and TRBJ2-3, with TRBD2 identical over 10 bases. Germline V gives CDR1 LNHDA, CDR2 SQIVND (reference sequence). Losses at the gene ends were 4 bases for V and 8 bases for J; bases not matched to a gene: 6. CDR3 length: 14 residues. The CDR3 DNA follows: TGTGCCAGTAGTACTGGAGCTAGCGGGGGTACGCAGTATTTT. It is translated as CASSTGASGGTQYF.

This clone was observed a handful of times. The CDR3 DNA sequence: TGCGCCAGCAGCCAAGGACTAGCGGGGGGACCTTCGGATACGCAGTATTTT. Protein sequence: CASSQGLAGGPSDTQYF. V is TRBV4-1 and J is TRBJ2-3; TRBD2 aligns across 13 bases. V was pared by 1 base and J by 6 bases, with 7 bases of the junction left unmatched. This CDR3 contains 17 residues. Germline V lookup: CDR1 MGHRA, CDR2 YSYEKL.

This clone showed up just a few times. The chain couples TRBV5-1 to TRBJ2-2; D possibly corresponds to TRBD1 (5 bases). The CDR3 length is 15 residues. Germline assignment: CDR1 SGHRS and CDR2 YFSETQ. Deletions cut 1 base from V and 3 bases from J, with 10 bases between. As DNA, the CDR3 is TGCGCCAGCAGCTTGTCAGGGATTGACACCGGGGAGCTGTTTTTT. This codes for CASSLSGIDTGELFF.

This clone has only a few counts. The chain carries TRBV29-1 and TRBJ2-7; D remains ambiguous. The ends were cut back, 4 bases at V and 2 bases at J, with 15 bases in the middle. This CDR3 region has 14 residues. CDR1 and CDR2 from the germline V gene are SQVTM and ANQGSEA. The CDR3 coding sequence is TGCAGCGTTGTTCAAGGCGCCGATACCTACGAGCAGTACTTC. As protein: CSVVQGADTYEQYF.

CDR3 residues: CASSQDKSPSTDTQYF. In nucleotides, the CDR3 is TGCGCCAGCAGCCAAGATAAGAGTCCAAGCACAGATACGCAGTATTTT. The chain links TRBV4-1 to TRBJ2-3, with D unclear. Germline lookup yields CDR1 MGHRA and CDR2 YSYEKL. The CDR3 runs to 16 residues. The V end was cut by 0 bases, the J end by 0 bases, with 10 bases between.

The V gene is TRBV30, the J gene TRBJ2-1; the D is unclear. Between the trimmed V and J ends, which lost 3 bases and 5 bases, there was a span of 8 bases. Germline CDR1 GTSNPN, CDR2 SVGIG (reference sequence). This CDR3 is 12 amino acids long. The CDR3 here is CAWSPINNEQFF. Here the CDR3 DNA reads TGTGCCTGGAGCCCAATCAACAATGAGCAGTTCTTC. Together with reference TRBV30 and TRBJ2-1, the CDR3 gives the full variable domain: SQTIHQWPATLVQPVGSPLSLECTVEGTSNPNLYWYRQAAGRGLQLLFYSVGIGQISSEVPQNLSASRPQDRQFILSSKKLLLSDSGFYLCAWSPINNEQFFGPGTRLTVL.

The chain combines TRBV6-5 with TRBJ1-5, with D unclear. This CDR3 has 13 residues. Trimming shortened V by 6 bases and J by 0 bases, and 6 bases separated the two germline ends. Germline loops: CDR1 MNHEY, CDR2 SVGAGI. The CDR3 is CASSSVSNQPQHF. The DNA of the CDR3 is TGTGCCAGCAGCTCAGTTAGCAATCAGCCCCAGCATTTT.

This clone has a handful of counts. The chain recombines TRBV9 with TRBJ1-4; no reliable D call. CDR3 length: 16 residues. V lost 4 bases and J lost 7, with 20 bases in between. The germline CDR1 and CDR2 sequences are SGDLS and YYNGEE. The CDR3 loop is CASSSSGFRVGEKLFF. The CDR3 nucleotides are TGTGCCAGCAGCTCAAGCGGTTTTCGGGTGGGTGAAAAACTGTTTTTT.

This clone was observed a handful of times. V gene TRBV6-5 combines with J gene TRBJ1-1; a possible D gene is TRBD1 (5 bases). The CDR3 contains 14 residues. Trimming took off 5 bases at V and 1 base at J, with 11 bases between the two ends. Germline values: CDR1 MNHEY, CDR2 SVGAGI. This CDR3 reads CASSTGLSNTEAFF. The DNA for the CDR3 is TGTGCCAGCAGTACGGGACTATCGAACACTGAAGCTTTCTTT.

This clone was detected a few times. The chain employs TRBV27 and TRBJ2-2; D is ambiguous. Trimming left V 2 bases short and J 1 base short, with 11 bases between. Germline CDR1 is MNHEY and CDR2 is SMNVEV (reference sequence). This CDR3 has 16 residues. CDR3 bases: TGTGCCAGCAGTTTAGAGTCCCGCGGGAACACCGGGGAGCTGTTTTTT. It encodes CASSLESRGNTGELFF.

The chain employs TRBV10-3 and TRBJ2-3; D not certain. Trimming shortened V by 10 bases and J by 0 bases, and 17 bases separated the two germline ends. Germline CDR1 is ENHRY and CDR2 is SYGVKD. CDR3 size: 15 residues. CDR3 amino acids: CATVSGLESTDTQYF. As DNA, the CDR3 is TGTGCCACCGTATCCGGGCTGGAGAGCACAGATACGCAGTATTTT.

The V gene is TRBV5-4, the J gene TRBJ2-1, with 11 bases fitting TRBD2. Germline V gives CDR1 SGHNT, CDR2 YYREEE (reference sequence). This CDR3 has 15 amino acids. The J segment lost 4 bases and the V segment lost 4 bases, leaving 4 bases of the junction unmatched. The CDR3 DNA reads as TGTGCCAGCAGCAGCGGGACTAGCGGATACAATGAGCAGTTCTTC. This encodes CASSSGTSGYNEQFF.

The gene calls are TRBV30 and TRBJ2-1; D gene unclear. This CDR3 contains 12 residues. Germline loops: CDR1 GTSNPN, CDR2 SVGIG (reference sequence). Trimming shortened V by 4 bases and J by 5 bases, and 9 bases separated the two germline ends. The CDR3 nucleotides read TGTGCCTGGAAAGACTGGGACAATGAGCAGTTCTTC. Translated: CAWKDWDNEQFF.

The table lists this clone with a few counts. The genes are TRBV5-1 and TRBJ1-5; D call uncertain. Trimming shortened V by 0 bases and J by 1 base, and 11 bases separated the two germline ends. Germline-derived CDR1 and CDR2 are SGHRS and YFSETQ. The CDR3 spans 16 residues. In DNA, the CDR3 is TGCGCCAGCAGCTTGGAACCCCAAGGGAGCAATCAGCCCCAGCATTTT. It encodes CASSLEPQGSNQPQHF.

This chain joins TRBV27 and TRBJ2-7; no clear D. Between the trimmed V and J ends, which lost 7 bases and 3 bases, there was a span of 16 bases. The CDR3 runs to 14 residues. Germline loops: CDR1 MNHEY, CDR2 SMNVEV (reference sequence). CDR3 sequence reads: CASNPLDGSYEQYF. The CDR3 DNA is TGTGCCAGCAATCCCCTGGACGGCAGCTACGAGCAGTACTTC.

The CDR3 here is CASTGTGQANYGYTF. In nucleotides, the CDR3 is TGTGCCAGTACCGGGACAGGGCAAGCTAACTATGGCTACACCTTC. J is TRBJ1-2 and V is TRBV19; 9 bases agree with TRBD1. The V gene's germline CDR1 is LNHDA and CDR2 SQIVND (reference sequence). V was clipped by 7 bases and J by 0 bases; unmatched bases: 6. There are 15 residues in the CDR3.

The gene calls are TRBV5-1 and TRBJ1-1; no clear D. V lost 4 bases and J 11 bases, leaving 15 bases between the germline ends. Germline assignment: CDR1 SGHRS and CDR2 YFSETQ. There are 12 residues in the CDR3. The DNA for the CDR3 is TGCGCCAGCAGCCCCGGGCCCAGACGGGCTTTCTTT. This sequence encodes CASSPGPRRAFF.

CDR3 residues: CAWSDETHNSPLHF. CDR3 nucleotides: TGTGCCTGGAGTGACGAGACACATAATTCACCCCTCCACTTT. The chain carries TRBV30 and TRBJ1-6, with D uncertain. This CDR3 is built from 14 residues. Trimming shortened V by 1 base and J by 5 bases, and 9 bases separated the two germline ends. Looked up from germline, CDR1 is GTSNPN and CDR2 is SVGIG (reference sequence).